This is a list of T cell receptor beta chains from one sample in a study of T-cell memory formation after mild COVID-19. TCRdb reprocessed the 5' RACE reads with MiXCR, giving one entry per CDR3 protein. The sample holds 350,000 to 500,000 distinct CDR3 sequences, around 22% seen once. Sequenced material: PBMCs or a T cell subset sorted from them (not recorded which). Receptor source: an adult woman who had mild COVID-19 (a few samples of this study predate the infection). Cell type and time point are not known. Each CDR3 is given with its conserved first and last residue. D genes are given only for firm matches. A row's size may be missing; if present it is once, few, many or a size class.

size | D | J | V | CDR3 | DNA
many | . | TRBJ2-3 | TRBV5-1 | CASSWWLADTDTQYF | TGCGCCAGCAGCTGGTGGCTAGCCGACACAGATACGCAGTATTTT
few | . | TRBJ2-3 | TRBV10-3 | CATHPEQITSTDTQYF | TGTGCCACGCATCCGGAGCAGATTACTAGCACAGATACGCAGTATTTT
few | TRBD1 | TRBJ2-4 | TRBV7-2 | CASSLSTGVNIQYF | TGTGCCAGCAGCCTCTCGACAGGGGTGAACATTCAGTACTTC
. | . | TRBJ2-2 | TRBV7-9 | CASSLDDTGELFF | TGTGCCAGCAGCCTCGACGACACCGGGGAGCTGTTTTTT
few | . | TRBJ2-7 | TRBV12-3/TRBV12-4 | CASSLALQGRGNEQYF | TGTGCCAGCAGTTTAGCGCTACAGGGACGGGGGAACGAGCAGTACTTC
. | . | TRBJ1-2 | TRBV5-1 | CASGLQGGVYGYTF | TGCGCCAGCGGACTACAGGGCGGTGTCTATGGCTACACCTTC
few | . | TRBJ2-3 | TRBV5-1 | CASSLFLDTQYF | TGCGCCAGCAGCTTGTTTTTAGATACGCAGTATTTT
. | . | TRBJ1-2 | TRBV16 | CASSQSGGGYTF | TGTGCCAGCAGCCAATCGGGGGGCGGCTACACCTTC
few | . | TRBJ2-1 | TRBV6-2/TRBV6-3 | CASRGAGRLPYNEQFF | TGTGCCAGCAGGGGGGCTGGGCGGCTCCCCTACAATGAGCAGTTCTTC
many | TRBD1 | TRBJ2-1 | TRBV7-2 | CASSITRDRGYNEQFF | TGTGCCAGCAGCATTACCCGGGACAGGGGGTACAATGAGCAGTTCTTC
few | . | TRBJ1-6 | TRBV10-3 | CAISESPQGGSPLHF | TGTGCCATCAGTGAGTCGCCACAGGGAGGTTCACCCCTCCACTTT
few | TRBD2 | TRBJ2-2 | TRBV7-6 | CASSSLAGPSGGELFF | TGTGCCAGCAGCTCGCTAGCGGGACCAAGTGGCGGGGAGCTGTTTTTT
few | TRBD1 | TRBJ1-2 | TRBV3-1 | CASSRRDSSNYGYTF | TGTGCCAGCAGCCGGCGGGACAGTTCTAACTATGGCTACACCTTC
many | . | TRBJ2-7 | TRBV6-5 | CASSYSAGTSYEQYF | TGTGCCAGCAGTTACTCGGCCGGGACCTCCTACGAGCAGTACTTC
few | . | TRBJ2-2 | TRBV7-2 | CASSFYRELFF | TGTGCCAGCAGCTTTTATCGGGAGCTGTTTTTT
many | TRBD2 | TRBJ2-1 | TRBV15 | CATSPGLAGARSNEQFF | TGTGCCACCAGCCCCGGACTAGCGGGAGCTAGAAGCAATGAGCAGTTCTTC
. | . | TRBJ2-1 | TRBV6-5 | CASSYAVPTYNEQFF | TGTGCCAGCAGTTACGCGGTGCCAACCTACAATGAGCAGTTCTTC
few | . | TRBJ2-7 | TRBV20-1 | CSALTPSSSYEQYF | TGCAGTGCCTTGACACCCTCGAGCTCCTACGAGCAGTACTTC
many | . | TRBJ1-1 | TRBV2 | CASARGGEVFF | TGTGCCAGCGCCAGAGGCGGGGAAGTTTTCTTT
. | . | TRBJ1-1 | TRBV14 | CASSQTGANTEAFF | TGTGCCAGCAGCCAAACGGGAGCGAACACTGAAGCTTTCTTT
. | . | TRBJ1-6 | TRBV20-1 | CSARDQGSPYNSPLHF | TGCAGTGCTAGAGATCAGGGCTCTCCATATAATTCACCCCTCCACTTT
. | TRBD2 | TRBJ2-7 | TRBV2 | CATEPHGMTLAGGAPGEQYF | TGTGCCACCGAGCCCCATGGTATGACCCTAGCGGGGGGCGCGCCTGGAGAGCAGTACTTC
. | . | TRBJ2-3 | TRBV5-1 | CASSQGEGPDTQYF | TGCGCCAGCAGCCAGGGGGAGGGCCCAGATACGCAGTATTTT
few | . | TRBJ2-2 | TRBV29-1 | CSVEGGAGLGELFF | TGCAGCGTTGAAGGGGGAGCTGGTCTCGGGGAGCTGTTTTTT
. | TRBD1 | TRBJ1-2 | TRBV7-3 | CASSPQGQVTNYGYTF | TGTGCCAGCAGCCCCCAGGGACAGGTGACAAACTATGGCTACACCTTC
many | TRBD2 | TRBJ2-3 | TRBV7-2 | CASRTSGSVADTQYF | TGTGCCAGCAGAACTAGCGGGAGTGTGGCAGATACGCAGTATTTT
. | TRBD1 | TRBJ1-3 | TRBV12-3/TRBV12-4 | CASRPGTGAPSGNTIYF | TGTGCCAGCAGGCCCGGGACAGGGGCACCGTCTGGAAACACCATATATTTT
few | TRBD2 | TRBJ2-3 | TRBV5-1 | CASSLIQRDTDTQYF | TGCGCCAGCAGCTTGATCCAGCGGGACACAGATACGCAGTATTTT
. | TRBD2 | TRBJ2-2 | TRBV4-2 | CASSQEMGTMNTGELFF | TGTGCCAGCAGCCAAGAAATGGGGACTATGAACACCGGGGAGCTGTTTTTT
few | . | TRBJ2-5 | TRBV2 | CASTGLGTQYF | TGTGCCAGCACGGGCTTGGGGACCCAGTACTTC
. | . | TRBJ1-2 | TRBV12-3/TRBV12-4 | CASSLGPFKYGYTF | TGTGCCAGCAGTTTGGGTCCATTCAAGTATGGCTACACCTTC
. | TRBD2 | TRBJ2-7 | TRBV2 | CASLLAAGYEQYF | TGTGCCAGCTTACTAGCGGCTGGCTACGAGCAGTACTTC
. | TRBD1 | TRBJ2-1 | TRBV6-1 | CASSPQGAHNEQFF | TGTGCCAGCAGTCCCCAGGGGGCCCACAATGAGCAGTTCTTC
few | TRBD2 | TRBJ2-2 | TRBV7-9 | CASSPASGRGTGELFF | TGTGCCAGCAGCCCAGCTAGCGGGAGAGGTACCGGGGAGCTGTTTTTT
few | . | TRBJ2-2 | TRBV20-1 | CSARDSKTGTGELFF | TGCAGTGCTAGAGATTCGAAGACTGGCACCGGGGAGCTGTTTTTT
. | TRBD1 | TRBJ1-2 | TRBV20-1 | CSARTGSGYTF | TGCAGTGCGCGGACAGGGAGTGGCTACACCTTC
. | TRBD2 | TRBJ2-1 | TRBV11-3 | CASSKGATSGGALSGLNEQFF | TGTGCCAGCAGCAAGGGGGCGACTAGCGGGGGGGCCCTGAGTGGGTTAAATGAGCAGTTCTTC
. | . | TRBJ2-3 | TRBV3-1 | CASSRLSTSTDTQYF | TGTGCCAGCAGCCGGCTCAGTACTAGCACAGATACGCAGTATTTT
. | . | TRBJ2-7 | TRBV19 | CASSIGGGTLAYEQYF | TGTGCCAGTAGTATTGGTGGGGGGACACTCGCCTACGAGCAGTACTTC
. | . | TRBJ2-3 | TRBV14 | CASSRLGVGGRTDTQYF | TGTGCCAGCAGCCGATTGGGCGTAGGGGGGCGGACAGATACGCAGTATTTT
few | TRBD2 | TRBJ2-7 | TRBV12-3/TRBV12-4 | CASSSGGPRFEQYF | TGTGCCAGCAGTTCGGGGGGGCCGAGGTTCGAGCAGTACTTC
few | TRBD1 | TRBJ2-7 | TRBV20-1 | CSASPGQGLGYEQYF | TGCAGTGCTAGCCCTGGACAGGGCCTCGGCTACGAGCAGTACTTC
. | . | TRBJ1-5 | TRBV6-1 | CASSAPGSAQPQHF | TGTGCCAGCAGTGCTCCGGGGTCAGCTCAGCCCCAGCATTTT
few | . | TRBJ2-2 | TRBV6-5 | CASSFAQGTGELFF | TGTGCCAGCAGTTTTGCACAGGGCACCGGGGAGCTGTTTTTT
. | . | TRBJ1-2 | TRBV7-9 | CASSLGVVNYGYTF | TGTGCCAGCAGCTTAGGTGTCGTCAACTATGGCTACACCTTC
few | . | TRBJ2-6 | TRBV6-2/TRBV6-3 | CASSWGRGARGANVLTF | TGTGCCAGCAGTTGGGGGAGAGGGGCACGCGGGGCCAACGTCCTGACTTTC
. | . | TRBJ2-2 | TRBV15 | CAAVFGVNTGELFF | TGTGCCGCCGTCTTTGGGGTGAACACCGGGGAGCTGTTTTTT
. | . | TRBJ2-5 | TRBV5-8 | CASSPSFGEQLGETQYF | TGTGCCAGCAGCCCAAGCTTCGGAGAACAGCTAGGAGAGACCCAGTACTTC
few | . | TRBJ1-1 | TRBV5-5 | CASSKLPPEAFF | TGTGCCAGCAGCAAGCTCCCTCCCGAAGCTTTCTTT
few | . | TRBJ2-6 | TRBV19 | CASSPDSRLPSGANVLTF | TGTGCCAGTAGTCCTGACAGCAGGTTACCCTCTGGGGCCAACGTCCTGACTTTC
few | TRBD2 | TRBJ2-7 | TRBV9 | CASSVGLAGGTKQYF | TGTGCCAGCAGCGTAGGCCTAGCGGGAGGAACCAAGCAGTACTTC
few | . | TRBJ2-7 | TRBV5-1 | CASSWDGYYEQYF | TGCGCCAGCAGCTGGGACGGATACTACGAGCAGTACTTC